The 3 T cell receptor beta chains presented below share a single source sample, sequenced in a study of cytomegalovirus exposure and HLA in healthy donors. Sequenced by immunoSEQ multiplex PCR; TCRdb stores in-frame clones only, minus some. The table includes approximately 150,000 clones, about 87% detected once. Sequences were obtained from PBMCs. The receptors stem from a young man in good health and CMV-seropositive.

The chain uses TRBV4-1 and TRBJ2-5, with 8 nucleotides matching TRBD2. V trimming: 1 base; J trimming: 5 bases; junction bases outside the gene matches: 6. There are 15 residues in the CDR3. Germline-derived CDR1 and CDR2 are MGHRA and YSYEKL. CDR3: CASSQAGGRTETQYF. DNA of the CDR3: TGCGCCAGCAGCCAAGCGGGCGGGAGGACGGAGACCCAGTACTTC.

This chain uses TRBV30 with TRBJ2-5; D remains unclear. Germline V gives CDR1 GTSNPN, CDR2 SVGIG (reference sequence). The CDR3 runs to 13 residues. V was shortened by 0 bases and J by 0 bases, with 5 bases between the two germline ends. Here the CDR3 reads CAWSVSHQETQYF. CDR3 coding DNA: TGTGCCTGGAGTGTATCTCACCAAGAGACCCAGTACTTC.

CDR3 region: CASSLLAGASGELFF. CDR3 in DNA: TGCGCCAGCAGCTTGCTAGCGGGAGCTAGTGGGGAGCTGTTTTTT. The chain is built from TRBV5-1 and TRBJ2-2; TRBD2 matches at 10 bases. The CDR3 extends over 15 amino acids. Per the germline V gene, CDR1 is SGHRS and CDR2 is YFSETQ. Trimming took 1 base from V and 8 from J; bases not matched to a gene: 5.